This T cell receptor (beta chain) was obtained from a study of T cell repertoires in cytomegalovirus infection. About the study: Shared public TCR beta signatures pointed to both CMV infection and a matching HLA type. Findings and caveats of the study: Across the ex vivo response, the dominant clonotypes were HLA-C-restricted CMV-specific TCR beta clonotypes.

CDR3 length: 16 residues. Looked up from germline, CDR1 is MNHEY and CDR2 is SVGEGT. Germline trimming cut 2 bases from V and 5 bases from J; bases unmatched to any gene: 8. A single record per CDR3 protein comes from TCRdb applying MiXCR to the reads. The table lists under 250,000 distinct CDR3 sequences, approximately 7% of them singletons. As concerns this clonotype: The antigen remains undetermined.

Material for sequencing was PBMCs. The chain joins TRBV6-2 or TRBV6-3 to TRBJ2-3; 9 nucleotides match TRBD2. This receptor was obtained from a human donor in good health (CMV status not recorded). Some clones in this sample may be carry-over from other donors' samples. CDR3 sequence (DNA): TGTGCCAGCAGTTACCGGGGCGGGGGGGCTGTAGATACGCAGTATTTT. It is translated as CASSYRGGGAVDTQYF.